These 5 T cell receptor beta chains originate from one sample sequenced in a study of blood T cell repertoires in COVID-19. Produced via immunoSEQ multiplex PCR; TCRdb's table is partial and in-frame only. The sample shows some 150,000 clones, roughly 80% of them seen only once. Sequencing input: peripheral blood. The receptors here all came from an older woman with acute or convalescent COVID-19.

The CDR3 loop is CSVIRDTDYGYTF. The CDR3 DNA sequence: TGCAGCGTTATCCGGGACACTGACTATGGCTACACCTTC. J is TRBJ1-2 and V is TRBV29-1, with D maybe TRBD1 (6 bases). The length of the CDR3 is 13 residues. Germline CDR1 and CDR2: SQVTM and ANQGSEA. V gave up 5 bases and J gave up 3 bases, with 13 bases separating them.

The chain employs TRBV20-1 and TRBJ1-1; no clear D gene. Germline values: CDR1 DFQATT, CDR2 SNEGSKA (reference sequence). The CDR3 loop spans 11 amino acids. The V gene lost 5 bases and the J gene lost 5 bases, with 9 bases spanning the gap. The CDR3 spells CSAPRETEAFF. CDR3 nucleotides: TGCAGTGCTCCCCGGGAGACTGAAGCTTTCTTT.

The chain employs TRBV19 and TRBJ1-2, with 7 bases fitting TRBD1. Germline V lookup: CDR1 LNHDA, CDR2 SQIVND (reference sequence). J lost 2 bases, V lost 9 bases, and 18 bases had no gene match. The CDR3 has 17 residues. Here the CDR3 reads CASRYTGASTANYGYTF. The CDR3 DNA is TGTGCCAGCAGATACACAGGGGCTTCCACTGCGAACTATGGCTACACCTTC.

The chain employs TRBV19 and TRBJ2-2, with D possibly being TRBD1 (6 bases). Trimming took off 3 bases at V and 6 bases at J, with 26 bases between the two ends. The germline gives CDR1 LNHDA, CDR2 SQIVND (reference sequence). There are 19 residues in the CDR3. CDR3 in amino acids: CASSIIERAGVIDPGELFF. The CDR3 DNA follows: TGTGCCAGTAGTATTATAGAACGGGCAGGGGTAATAGATCCCGGGGAGCTGTTTTTT.

V is TRBV19 and J is TRBJ2-2; no firm D call. Germline-derived CDR1 and CDR2 are LNHDA and SQIVND (reference sequence). V was shortened by 7 bases and J by 5 bases, with 8 bases between the two germline ends. This CDR3 region has 12 residues. DNA for the CDR3: TGTGCCAGTAACTCGAGAACCGGGGAGCTGTTTTTT. This gives the protein CASNSRTGELFF.